What follows are 25 T cell receptor beta chains derived from one specimen sequenced in a study of spatial heterogeneity in lung cancer. TCRdb re-derived calls from the 5' RACE reads in MiXCR, one entry per CDR3 protein. The data contain approximately 40,000 distinct CDR3 sequences, roughly 15% of them singletons. This sample's time point: sample taken at primary tumor resection. Whole RNA, isolated from tumor, nontumor lung or frozen PBMC, was sequenced without prior sorting. Source: PBMCs, taken at surgery. The receptors originated from a male donor with early-stage non-small cell lung cancer.

This rearrangement joins TRBV20-1 to TRBJ1-2; D remains unclear. Germline CDR1 DFQATT, CDR2 SNEGSKA (reference sequence). This CDR3 is 14 amino acids long. V was clipped by 3 bases and J by 2 bases, with 13 bases between them. CDR3 bases: TGCAGTGCTAGGAAGAGGGCGCGGAACTATGGCTACACCTTC. This sequence encodes CSARKRARNYGYTF.

This chain links TRBV19 with TRBJ1-2; D perhaps matches TRBD1 (6 bases). Germline lookup yields CDR1 LNHDA and CDR2 SQIVND (reference sequence). The CDR3 contains 15 residues. Trimming removed 3 bases from V and 4 bases from J, with 15 bases in between. CDR3 nucleotide sequence: TGTGCCAGTAGTATTCGGACAGATAACTTCTATGGCTACACCTTC. Its translation: CASSIRTDNFYGYTF.

This clonotype showed up just a few times. V and J are TRBV5-1 and TRBJ2-5; possibly TRBD1 for D (6 bases). Germline loops: CDR1 SGHRS, CDR2 YFSETQ. The CDR3 totals 14 residues. V dropped 1 base and J dropped 2 bases, with 9 bases sitting between them. CDR3 amino acids: CASSLLGQQETQYF. CDR3 sequence (DNA): TGCGCCAGCAGCTTGTTGGGACAACAAGAGACCCAGTACTTC.

This chain joins TRBV3-1 and TRBJ2-1; possible D gene TRBD2, 6 bases. The germline V gene has CDR1 LGHDT and CDR2 YNNKEL (reference sequence). This CDR3 spans 13 amino acids. The ends were cut back, 4 bases at V and 9 bases at J, with 13 bases in the middle. The CDR3 DNA reads as TGTGCCAGCAGCCCCCCTAGCGCGGGTGAGCAGTTCTTC. It encodes CASSPPSAGEQFF.

The chain joins TRBV29-1 to TRBJ2-1, with a weak D call TRBD1 (7 bases). Deletions cut 7 bases from V and 2 bases from J, with 15 bases between. The CDR3 loop spans 14 amino acids. CDR1 is SQVTM and CDR2 is ANQGSEA in the germline V gene. In nucleotides, the CDR3 is TGCAGCGGGGCGGGACAGCGAACCTACAATGAGCAGTTCTTC. Translating gives CSGAGQRTYNEQFF.

This clonotype has just a few counts. The chain joins TRBV3-1 to TRBJ2-7, with D possibly TRBD1 on 6 matching bases. Looked up from germline, CDR1 is LGHDT and CDR2 is YNNKEL (reference sequence). Trimming took off 1 base at V and 4 bases at J, with 17 bases between the two ends. CDR3 length equals 16 residues. DNA of the CDR3: TGTGCCAGCAGCCAAGTGTCCCCCGGGACACCTTACGAGCAGTACTTC. It is translated as CASSQVSPGTPYEQYF.

The chain combines TRBV24-1 with TRBJ2-1; perhaps TRBD2 as D (6 bases). Deletions cut 4 bases from V and 8 bases from J, with 14 bases between. Germline assignment: CDR1 KGHDR and CDR2 SFDVKD. The CDR3 has 14 amino acids. DNA of the CDR3: TGTGCCACCAGTGAGCGGGGAGCTAGGTATGAGCAGTTCTTC. Its translation: CATSERGARYEQFF.

This clonotype turned up a few times. This chain joins TRBV7-2 and TRBJ2-6; possible D gene TRBD2, 6 bases. Germline assignment: CDR1 SGHTA and CDR2 FQGNSA. V lost 5 bases to trimming and J lost 2 bases, with 13 bases between them. CDR3 length: 16 residues. The CDR3 sequence: CASSPQGGTGANVLTF. In DNA form, the CDR3 reads TGTGCCAGCAGCCCCCAGGGCGGGACTGGGGCCAACGTCCTGACTTTC.

This clonotype is classed as medium-sized. The chain carries TRBV11-2 and TRBJ2-5, with 7 bases identical to TRBD1. After removal of 6 bases from V and 5 bases from J, the junction contained 3 bases not matched to a gene. The germline gives CDR1 SGHAT, CDR2 FQNNGV. The CDR3 length is 12 residues. This CDR3 is CASSTGVETQYF. The CDR3 coding sequence is TGTGCCAGCAGTACAGGGGTGGAGACCCAGTACTTC.

This clonotype was seen a handful of times. The chain carries TRBV4-3 and TRBJ1-1; perhaps TRBD1 as D (5 bases). Germline CDR1 reads LGHNA; CDR2 reads YSLEER. This CDR3 is built from 14 residues. The germline V and J ends were trimmed by 2 bases and 1 base, with 8 bases remaining between them. CDR3 DNA: TGCGCCAGCAGCCAATCCAGGGAGAACACTGAAGCTTTCTTT. It translates to CASSQSRENTEAFF.

This sequence joins TRBV7-9 and TRBJ2-1; D might be TRBD2 (6 bases). CDR3 length: 17 amino acids. Germline assignment: CDR1 SEHNR and CDR2 FQNEAQ (reference sequence). Between the trimmed V and J ends, which lost 0 bases and 4 bases, there was a span of 16 bases. The DNA of the CDR3 is TGTGCCAGCAGCTTAGCGACGCCGGGGGACCTATACAATGAGCAGTTCTTC. Translation: CASSLATPGDLYNEQFF.

This chain joins TRBV10-3 and TRBJ2-5; no clear D. Germline V gene lookup returns CDR1 ENHRY and CDR2 SYGVKD. Trimming took 0 bases from V and 1 from J, leaving 6 bases between them. This CDR3 is built from 14 residues. CDR3 in DNA: TGTGCCATCAGTGAGTCGTACTCCCAAGAGACCCAGTACTTC. Encoded protein: CAISESYSQETQYF.

This clonotype was picked up many times. The chain recombines TRBV5-1 with TRBJ2-7; 10 nucleotides match TRBD1. Trimming took 0 bases from V and 4 from J; bases not matched to a gene: 4. Germline V lookup: CDR1 SGHRS, CDR2 YFSETQ. This CDR3 is 15 amino acids long. The CDR3 here is CASSLAGQGLYEQYF. The CDR3 DNA reads TGCGCCAGCAGCTTGGCGGGACAGGGGCTATACGAGCAGTACTTC.

This clonotype was seen a few times. The chain has TRBV29-1 and TRBJ2-2, with a possible D match to TRBD1 (6 bases). Germline lookup yields CDR1 SQVTM and CDR2 ANQGSEA. The germline V and J ends were trimmed by 7 bases and 0 bases, with 15 bases remaining between them. CDR3 length equals 15 residues. The CDR3, as DNA: TGCAGCGCCGAACGGACAGACCCGAACACCGGGGAGCTGTTTTTT. Translating it yields CSAERTDPNTGELFF.

By sample share, this clonotype is medium-sized. This chain joins TRBV7-8 and TRBJ2-3; 13 bases are shared with TRBD2. The CDR3 has 16 amino acids. The V gene's germline CDR1 is SGHVS and CDR2 FQNEAQ. V was clipped by 4 bases and J by 2 bases; unmatched bases: 3. DNA of the CDR3: TGTGCCAGCAGCTCGGGACTAGCGGGACCCACAGATACGCAGTATTTT. It encodes CASSSGLAGPTDTQYF.

This chain uses TRBV12-3 or TRBV12-4 with TRBJ2-6; TRBD1 is a possible D gene (5 bases). The CDR3 sequence is 18 residues long. The ends were cut back, 2 bases at V and 0 bases at J, with 14 bases in the middle. The CDR3 loop reads CASSLRLYDSSGANVLTF. The DNA of the CDR3 is TGTGCCAGCAGTTTACGACTCTATGACAGCTCTGGGGCCAACGTCCTGACTTTC.

The V and J genes are TRBV7-2 and TRBJ1-1; D uncertain. Germline assignment: CDR1 SGHTA and CDR2 FQGNSA. The CDR3 is 15 residues long. V was trimmed by 1 base and J by 6 bases, leaving 15 bases between them. CDR3 amino acids: CASSLGIFVSAEAFF. Written as DNA, the CDR3 is TGTGCCAGCAGCTTAGGGATTTTTGTCTCCGCTGAAGCTTTCTTT.

This clonotype was recorded at least ten times. This sequence joins TRBV28 and TRBJ2-7; 7 bases agree with TRBD2. The CDR3 is 16 residues long. Trimming removed 1 base from V and 3 bases from J; junction bases left unmatched: 9. Germline CDR1 and CDR2: MDHEN and SYDVKM. CDR3 in amino acids: CASSLLGARTSYEQYF. CDR3 sequence (DNA): TGTGCCAGCAGTTTATTAGGGGCTAGGACTAGCTACGAGCAGTACTTC.

This clonotype was found many times. The V and J genes are TRBV7-6 and TRBJ1-2; D remains unclear. CDR3 length: 10 amino acids. The V and J ends lost 10 bases and 6 bases respectively, with 9 bases between them. Per germline, CDR1 SGHVS and CDR2 FNYEAQ. CDR3: CAIPTNGYTF. In nucleotides, the CDR3 is TGTGCCATCCCCACGAATGGCTACACCTTC.

The V call is TRBV27, the J call TRBJ2-1, with D possibly being TRBD2 (6 bases). Between the trimmed V and J ends, which lost 5 bases and 6 bases, there was a span of 20 bases. The CDR3 runs 16 residues. The germline gives CDR1 MNHEY, CDR2 SMNVEV (reference sequence). This CDR3 reads CASSPSGDLSRNEQFF. The CDR3 DNA is TGTGCCAGCAGTCCTTCCGGGGACTTGAGCCGCAATGAGCAGTTCTTC.

This clonotype was observed a few times. V usage is TRBV6-5 and J usage is TRBJ1-5; TRBD1 agrees at 7 bases. Trimming cost V 7 bases and J 4 bases; bases outside gene matches: 7. Per the germline V gene, CDR1 is MNHEY and CDR2 is SVGAGI. The CDR3 sequence is 14 residues long. CDR3 loop: CASTTGIGNQPQHF. As DNA, the CDR3 is TGTGCCAGCACGACAGGGATTGGTAATCAGCCCCAGCATTTT.

V is TRBV20-1 and J is TRBJ2-7, with unresolved D. Trimming pared 5 bases from V and 1 base from J, leaving 15 bases between. Germline V gene sequence: CDR1 DFQATT, CDR2 SNEGSKA (reference sequence). This CDR3 region has 14 residues. CDR3 sequence: CSAVVSVGSYEQYF. The CDR3 region has the DNA TGCAGTGCTGTCGTCAGCGTAGGATCCTACGAGCAGTACTTC.

This clonotype showed up just a few times. The chain couples TRBV20-1 to TRBJ2-1; D uncertain. This CDR3 region has 12 residues. The V gene's germline CDR1 is DFQATT and CDR2 SNEGSKA (reference sequence). With 3 bases removed from V and 6 bases from J, the gap between germline ends came to 9 bases. CDR3 protein: CSASGPINEQFF. In DNA form, the CDR3 reads TGCAGTGCTAGCGGGCCAATCAATGAGCAGTTCTTC.

This clonotype was seen repeatedly, ten times or more. This chain links TRBV7-2 with TRBJ2-3; no reliable D call. The CDR3 runs 11 residues. The ends were cut back, 2 bases at V and 10 bases at J, with 7 bases in the middle. Germline V gives CDR1 SGHTA, CDR2 FQGNSA. The CDR3 bases are TGTGCCAGCAGCTTAACTGGGGCGCAGTATTTT. Translated: CASSLTGAQYF.

In its sample, this clonotype was seen a few times. CDR3 protein: CASSVEAGGQNIQYF. In nucleotides, the CDR3 is TGTGCCAGCAGCGTAGAAGCGGGAGGCCAAAACATTCAGTACTTC. This chain joins TRBV9 and TRBJ2-4; the match to TRBD2 covers 9 bases. Germline values: CDR1 SGDLS, CDR2 YYNGEE. After removal of 0 bases from V and 5 bases from J, the junction contained 3 bases not matched to a gene. This CDR3 is 15 amino acids long.